This T cell receptor beta chain comes out of a study of shared clonotypes between healthy human individuals (dated by TCRdb to between 2020 and 2021). Describing the broader study: The cohort comprised a couple of women and a few men aged 18 to 49 years. For each donor, CD4 naive and CD4 memory were each given three plates, CD8 naive was given two plates, and CD8 memory was given one plate. The study deeply sequenced blood TCR repertoires of five healthy adults to estimate repertoire size and the extent of clonotype sharing between individuals. Libraries were prepared and TCR repertoires were sequenced by different laboratories using diverse techniques, in order to increase sequencing depth and limit assay-specific biases. Per donor, leukapheresis produced somewhere between about 0.8 and 9.5 billion PBMCs.

Using the deep immunoSEQ assay, multiplex PCR amplified TCR CDR3 regions from genomic DNA. For each cell subset, the extracted genomic DNA was distributed evenly across all wells of several immunoSEQ 96-well plates, and each plate served as one replicate. For sorted subsets, roughly 190 ng of genomic DNA, equivalent to 30,000 or so T cell genomes, went into each replicate PCR. Purified libraries were quantified with a Qubit 3.0 fluorometer, sized on a Bioanalyzer 2100, and re-quantified with the KAPA Library Quantification kit. Every immunoSEQ 96-well plate was sequenced on a dedicated single-read 150-cycle Illumina NextSeq 550 flow cell. The study's processing was this. Because the immunoSEQ output included only junctional sequences and no quality scores, the filtering could not be the same as the filtering used for full-length reads. To assign V/J genes and CDR3, sequences were annotated against IMGT germline references using PyIR, a Python wrapper for IgBLAST v1.9. Any read was removed if the V/J assignment was weak (E-value above 1e-6), the CDR3 was missing, or the read contained stop codons, out-of-frame junctions, or ambiguous translated residues. V3J clonotypes were defined as sequences sharing the same inferred V gene, J gene, and CDR3 amino acid sequence. To compute the percentage overlap between repertoires, the number of shared unique clonotypes was divided by the size of the smaller repertoire. Three approaches were used to assess repertoire richness: RTK rarefaction, the Chao1 estimator, and Recon v2.1 estimates of unobserved clonotypes. Generation probabilities for all TCRbeta clonotypes obtained by the gDNA method from a handful of donors were computed using OLGA. TCRdb re-hosts the immuneACCESS table, in-frame sequences only. Its copies lack some clones; in the studies checked, an unresolved V gene accounts for under half of them, and the cause for the rest is not known. V, J and clone size derive from that table, while D and trimming were established from the DNA sequence. For this sample there are some 2,000,000 clones; approximately 96% appear just once. The ten most abundant clones make up 0.13% of the sample.

The germline V gene specifies SGHTA as CDR1 and FQGNSA as CDR2. The CDR3 starts with the cysteine, ends with the phenylalanine, and has 13 residues. Solely the CDR3 DNA is kept, with 39 bases framed from the first base. V and J lose 2 bases and 7 bases, and a span of 12 bases separates them. On this clone: Its antigen is still unknown. Per-base qualities were not stored, and no clone one base away is much larger.

What the study reported, not specific to this receptor: Clonotypes shared by all four sorted-subset donors showed higher generation probabilities than non-shared clonotypes. Larger estimated clonotype richness was generally found for naive subsets than for memory subsets. Even with the large sequencing depth, rarefaction of the sorted-subset datasets indicated that sequencing was incomplete. Only blood was sampled, and tissue TCR repertoires likely differ from those in blood. Because the study included a small number of donors, the genetic and exposure-history diversity represented was limited. Approximately 5% of naive CD4, 3.5% of naive CD8, roughly 2.5% of memory CD4, and about 0.4% of memory CD8 clonotypes were shared across a few donors. Pairwise subsampling indicated that sequencing depth was expected to affect the degree of clonotype sharing among donors.

Healthy HIV-negative adults with no recently reported acute infections or vaccinations were included as donors. Only Caucasian adults living in Nashville, Tennessee, USA were represented among the donors. CD4+ T cells were enriched by magnetic negative selection, after which naive cells were positively selected on CD45RA and the negative fraction was taken as the memory subset. Blood was obtained by leukapheresis, after which PBMCs were separated by Ficoll-Histopaque density gradient centrifugation and cryopreserved in liquid nitrogen vapor phase. Purity and quantity of every magnetically sorted T cell population were checked by analytical flow cytometry. Genomic DNA was isolated from every sorted fraction and measured by UV absorbance on a Nanodrop 2000c.

The receptor was isolated from a man younger than 35 in good health. Sequenced input: naive CD4+ T cells sorted from blood. Reading the label with the study, this specimen's cell subset or site is: CD45RA+ positively selected. The rearranged chain carries TRBV7-2 and TRBJ2-7; D gene: possibly TRBD2, on 5 matching bases. The CDR3 region reads CASSLNEGREQYF. The nucleotide sequence is TGTGCCAGCAGCTTAAACGAGGGAAGGGAGCAGTACTTC.